This paragraph covers one T cell receptor beta chain sequence. No antigen is known for it. The data belong to a study of T cells in Graves' hyperthyroidism and ophthalmopathy. Whole-study results and caveats: Within blood appeared most thyroid clonotypes that had expanded above 0.001.

From germline, CDR1 is SGHVS and CDR2 FQNEAQ. The CDR3 consists of 14 residues. V was clipped by 1 base and J by 6 bases, with 12 bases between them. Diagnoses were established using clinical symptoms, serum thyroxine and TRAb, thyroid ultrasound and orbital computed tomography. TCR beta CDR3 regions were amplified from RNA transcripts. First-round RT-PCR targeting the TCR CDR3 was performed with the HTBI primer set. TCRdb reprocessed the multiplex PCR reads via MiXCR and lists one record per CDR3 protein. Among roughly 500,000 distinct CDR3 sequences, about 45% were seen once, and the ten largest hold around 44%.

The receptor comes from an adult woman with Graves' disease, either hyperthyroidism or ophthalmopathy (not recorded which). The sample comprised peripheral blood or thyroid tissue (not recorded which). The chain combines TRBV7-8 with TRBJ1-2; the D gene is possibly TRBD1 (6 bases). As DNA, the CDR3 is TGTGCCAGCAGCTTAGACAGGGTTGGTCATGGCTACACCTTC. It encodes CASSLDRVGHGYTF.